The present T cell receptor beta chain was sequenced within a study of T cell responses to AZD1222 COVID-19 vaccine. Study observations and caveats: A reported finding is that nearly half of spike-specific TCRs target unmutated variant regions. It was only a handful of AZD1222 recipients who were seropositive at baseline. Recipients of two AZD1222 doses showed rising Spike-specific TCR breadth and depth. Clonal diversity was possibly underestimated; the donors were predominantly white British and more often female.

The CDR3 is 13 amino acids. V gave up 5 bases and J gave up 6 bases, with 13 bases separating them. Germline assignment: CDR1 SNHLY and CDR2 FYNNEI. TCRdb keeps only in-frame clones here, not all; method: immunoSEQ multiplex PCR. The sample holds 150,000 to 200,000 clones; around 92% are singletons and the top ten take about 10%. Of note for this clone: Its antigen is as yet unknown.

The specimen comprised peripheral blood, sampled on day 0 of AZD1222 vaccination. The TCR was taken from an adult in good health. V usage is TRBV2 and J usage is TRBJ1-1; no clear D gene. The CDR3 bases are TGTGCCAGCAGTCGGTCCAGCGTGGCTGAAGCTTTCTTT. Its translation is CASSRSSVAEAFF.